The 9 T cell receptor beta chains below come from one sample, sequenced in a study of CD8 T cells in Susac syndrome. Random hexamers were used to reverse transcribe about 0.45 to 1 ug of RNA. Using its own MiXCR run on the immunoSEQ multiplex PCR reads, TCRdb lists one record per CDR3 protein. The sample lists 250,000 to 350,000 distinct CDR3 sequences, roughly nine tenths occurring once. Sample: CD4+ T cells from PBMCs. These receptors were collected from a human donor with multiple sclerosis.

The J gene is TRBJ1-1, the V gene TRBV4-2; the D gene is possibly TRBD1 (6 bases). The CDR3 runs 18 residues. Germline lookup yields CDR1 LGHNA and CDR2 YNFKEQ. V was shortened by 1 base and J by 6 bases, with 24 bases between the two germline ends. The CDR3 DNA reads TGTGCCAGCAGCCAAGTGGGGAAAGGGGGTAGTCTCGGTCCTGAAGCTTTCTTT. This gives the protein CASSQVGKGGSLGPEAFF.

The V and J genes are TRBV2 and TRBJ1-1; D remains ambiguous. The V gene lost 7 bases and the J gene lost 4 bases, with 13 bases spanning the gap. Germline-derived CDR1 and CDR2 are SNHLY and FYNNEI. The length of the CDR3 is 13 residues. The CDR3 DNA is TGTGCCAGCATACATGAGGGAGGCACTGAAGCTTTCTTT. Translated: CASIHEGGTEAFF. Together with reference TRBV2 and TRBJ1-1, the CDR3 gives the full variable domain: EPEVTQTPSHQVTQMGQEVILRCVPISNHLYFYWYRQILGQKVEFLVSFYNNEISEKSEIFDDQFSVERPDGSNFTLKIRSTKLEDSAMYFCASIHEGGTEAFFGQGTRLTVV.

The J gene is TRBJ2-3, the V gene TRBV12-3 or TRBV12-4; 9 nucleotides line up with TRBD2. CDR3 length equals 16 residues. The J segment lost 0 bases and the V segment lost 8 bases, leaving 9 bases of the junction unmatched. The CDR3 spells CASALGRGGSTDTQYF. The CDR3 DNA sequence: TGTGCCAGCGCCTTGGGGCGGGGGGGTAGCACAGATACGCAGTATTTT.

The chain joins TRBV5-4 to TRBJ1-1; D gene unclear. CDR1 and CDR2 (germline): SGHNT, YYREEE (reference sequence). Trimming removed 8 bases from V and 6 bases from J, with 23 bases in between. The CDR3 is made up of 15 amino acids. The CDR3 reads CASTPAGLTLPEAFF. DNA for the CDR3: TGTGCCAGTACCCCGGCGGGTTTGACCCTTCCTGAAGCTTTCTTT. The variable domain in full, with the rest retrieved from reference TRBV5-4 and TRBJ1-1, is ETGVTQSPTHLIKTRGQQVTLRCSSQSGHNTVSWYQQALGQGPQFIFQYYREEENGRGNFPPRFSGLQFPNYSSELNVNALELDDSALYLCASTPAGLTLPEAFFGQGTRLTVV.

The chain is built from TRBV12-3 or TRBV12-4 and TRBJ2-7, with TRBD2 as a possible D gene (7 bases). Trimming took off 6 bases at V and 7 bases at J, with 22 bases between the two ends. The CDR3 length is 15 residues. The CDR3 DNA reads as TGTGCCAGCAGCTACAGGGAGGCGGGAGCTCAGGAGCAGTACTTC. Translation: CASSYREAGAQEQYF.

The CDR3 nucleotides read TGTGCCACCAGATTGAACTTAGTCTACGAGCAGTACTTC. Its translation: CATRLNLVYEQYF. The chain couples TRBV24-1 to TRBJ2-7; D remains unclear. Germline V gene lookup returns CDR1 KGHDR and CDR2 SFDVKD. The CDR3 runs to 13 residues. Trimming cost V 7 bases and J 3 bases, with 12 bases left between them.

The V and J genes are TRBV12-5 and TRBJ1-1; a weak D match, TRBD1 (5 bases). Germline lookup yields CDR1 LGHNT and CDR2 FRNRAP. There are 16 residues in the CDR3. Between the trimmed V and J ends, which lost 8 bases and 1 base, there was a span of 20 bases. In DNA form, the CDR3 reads TGTGCTAGTCCGCGGCAGGGCGCTTTCGGGAACACTGAAGCTTTCTTT. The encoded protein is CASPRQGAFGNTEAFF. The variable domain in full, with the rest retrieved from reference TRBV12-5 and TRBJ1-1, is DARVTQTPRHKVTEMGQEVTMRCQPILGHNTVFWYRQTMMQGLELLAYFRNRAPLDDSGMPKDRFSAEMPDATLATLKIQPSEPRDSAVYFCASPRQGAFGNTEAFFGQGTRLTVV.

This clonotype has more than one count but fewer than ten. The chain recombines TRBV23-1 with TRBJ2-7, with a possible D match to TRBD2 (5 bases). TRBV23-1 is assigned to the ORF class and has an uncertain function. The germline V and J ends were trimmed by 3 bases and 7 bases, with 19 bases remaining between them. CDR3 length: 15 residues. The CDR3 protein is CASSQRGLVRREQYF. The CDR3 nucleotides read TGCGCCAGCAGTCAGCGCGGACTTGTACGTCGAGAGCAGTACTTC.

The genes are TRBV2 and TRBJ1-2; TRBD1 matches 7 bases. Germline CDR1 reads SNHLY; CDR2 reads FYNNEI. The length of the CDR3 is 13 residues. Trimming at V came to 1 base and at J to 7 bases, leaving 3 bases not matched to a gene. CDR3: CASSEEGGSGYTF. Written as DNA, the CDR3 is TGTGCCAGCAGTGAAGAAGGGGGCAGTGGCTACACCTTC.